The 19 T cell receptor beta chains listed next were all sequenced from one sample in a study of identical twins. TCRdb itself ran the 5' RACE reads through MiXCR, one entry per CDR3 protein. The sample includes 550,000 to 700,000 distinct CDR3 sequences, 9.5% to 10% of them seen just once. This sample was shared with a second study, whose subject was yellow fever vaccine responses in identical twins.

The specimen was PBMCs. These receptors were collected from a woman aged 18-29 years in good health.

The chain carries TRBV12-3 or TRBV12-4 and TRBJ2-6; D gene unclear. The CDR3 runs to 15 residues. Trimming took off 6 bases at V and 2 bases at J, with 11 bases between the two ends. CDR3 region: CASSRLGAGANVLTF. In DNA form, the CDR3 reads TGTGCCAGCAGCCGGCTCGGTGCTGGGGCCAACGTCCTGACTTTC.

V and J are TRBV5-1 and TRBJ2-1, with TRBD1 matching 7 bases. The ends lost 4 bases at V and 8 bases at J; junction bases unmatched: 9. From germline, CDR1 is SGHRS and CDR2 YFSETQ. CDR3 length: 14 residues. CDR3 region: CASSLDRVTDEQFF. The CDR3 DNA follows: TGCGCCAGCAGCCTTGACAGGGTCACCGATGAGCAGTTCTTC.

This clonotype has at least ten counts. The rearrangement uses TRBV3-1 and TRBJ2-7; D not resolved. V lost 0 bases to trimming and J lost 10 bases, with 7 bases between them. Germline loops: CDR1 LGHDT, CDR2 YNNKEL (reference sequence). CDR3 length: 11 residues. The CDR3 loop is CASSQDAVQYF. CDR3 nucleotide sequence: TGTGCCAGCAGCCAAGATGCGGTCCAGTACTTC.

This clonotype was seen only a few times. The chain couples TRBV5-6 to TRBJ2-3; D is ambiguous. Trimming removed 0 bases from V and 0 bases from J, with 11 bases in between. CDR1 SGHDT and CDR2 YYEEEE come from the germline V gene. This CDR3 spans 16 amino acids. CDR3 residues: CASSLGVRASTDTQYF. The CDR3 bases are TGTGCCAGCAGCTTGGGGGTTCGGGCCAGCACAGATACGCAGTATTTT. The entire variable domain, with the rest obtained from reference TRBV5-6 and TRBJ2-3, is as follows: DAGVTQSPTHLIKTRGQQVTLRCSPKSGHDTVSWYQQALGQGPQFIFQYYEEEERQRGNFPDRFSGHQFPNYSSELNVNALLLGDSALYLCASSLGVRASTDTQYFGPGTRLTVL.

This clonotype was counted a few times. The rearrangement joins TRBV20-1 to TRBJ1-1, with 7 bases fitting TRBD1. The CDR3 spans 12 residues. J lost 8 bases, V lost 6 bases, and 9 bases had no gene match. The germline V gene encodes CDR1 DFQATT and CDR2 SNEGSKA (reference sequence). The CDR3 bases are TGCAGTGCCGCCAGGACAGGAATGGAAGCTTTCTTT. Amino acids: CSAARTGMEAFF.

This clonotype was picked up a small number of times. The chain joins TRBV27 to TRBJ1-1; no firm D call. The CDR3 totals 15 residues. The ends were cut back, 0 bases at V and 6 bases at J, with 14 bases in the middle. Germline V gene lookup returns CDR1 MNHEY and CDR2 SMNVEV (reference sequence). This CDR3 is CASSLSEGKWAEAFF. CDR3 coding DNA: TGTGCCAGCAGTTTATCGGAGGGTAAGTGGGCTGAAGCTTTCTTT.

Notes on this clonotype: It may be a read error: a sequence one base away is much more abundant. This chain links TRBV7-9 with TRBJ1-6; 12 bases map to TRBD1. Germline loops: CDR1 SEHNR, CDR2 FQNEAQ (reference sequence). The CDR3 is made up of 15 amino acids. CDR3 in amino acids: CASSGGQGANLPLHF. For the CDR3, the DNA is TGTGCCAGCAGCGGGGGACAGGGGGCGAATTTACCCCTCCACTTT.

Many counts were recorded for this clonotype. The V gene is TRBV28, the J gene TRBJ2-5; TRBD1 matches 8 bases. The CDR3 extends over 16 amino acids. Germline trimming cut 4 bases from V and 1 base from J; bases unmatched to any gene: 8. Germline CDR1 is MDHEN and CDR2 is SYDVKM. CDR3 sequence reads: CASSSGTGGFQETQYF. DNA for the CDR3: TGTGCCAGCAGTTCCGGGACAGGAGGGTTCCAAGAGACCCAGTACTTC.

There are a few counts of this clonotype. The V gene is TRBV20-1, the J gene TRBJ2-7; D might be TRBD1 (6 bases). Trimming shortened V by 8 bases and J by 4 bases, and 18 bases separated the two germline ends. Germline loops: CDR1 DFQATT, CDR2 SNEGSKA (reference sequence). This CDR3 region has 13 residues. The CDR3 sequence: CSQRESGAYEQYF. The CDR3 coding sequence is TGCAGTCAAAGGGAGTCAGGGGCTTACGAGCAGTACTTC.

This clonotype was recorded a few times. The rearrangement uses TRBV20-1 and TRBJ2-1, with 9 nucleotides matching TRBD2. The CDR3 runs 16 residues. CDR1 and CDR2 (germline): DFQATT, SNEGSKA (reference sequence). V lost 1 base, J lost 10 bases, and 14 bases stayed unmatched. The CDR3 spells CSARASGLAQPWEQFF. The CDR3 DNA sequence: TGCAGTGCTAGAGCCTCGGGACTAGCACAACCTTGGGAGCAGTTCTTC.

This chain joins TRBV6-5 and TRBJ2-7, with no clear D. V dropped 2 bases and J dropped 0 bases, with 14 bases sitting between them. This CDR3 is 16 amino acids long. The germline CDR1 and CDR2 sequences are MNHEY and SVGAGI. The CDR3 spells CASSYGPVGISYEQYF. CDR3 nucleotides: TGTGCCAGCAGTTACGGTCCTGTAGGCATCTCCTACGAGCAGTACTTC.

This clonotype was counted many times. The chain is built from TRBV6-2 or TRBV6-3 and TRBJ1-1, with TRBD1 matching 7 bases. The CDR3 sequence is 11 residues long. The trim removed 9 bases at V and 7 bases at J, leaving 5 bases unmatched. CDR1 is MNHEY and CDR2 is SVGEGT in the germline V gene. CDR3 sequence (DNA): TGTGCCAGTAGGACAGGAGTTGAAGCTTTCTTT. It translates to CASRTGVEAFF.

This clonotype was detected a few times. The V and J genes are TRBV11-3 and TRBJ2-1; 7 positions agree with TRBD1. V shed 5 bases, J shed 5 bases, and the junction held 12 bases outside the gene matches. The CDR3 length is 16 residues. CDR1 is SGHNT and CDR2 is YENEEA in the germline V gene. CDR3: CASSKAYRGGNNEQFF. As DNA, the CDR3 is TGTGCCAGCAGCAAAGCCTACAGGGGCGGTAACAATGAGCAGTTCTTC. Using reference TRBV11-3 and TRBJ2-1 for the parts outside the CDR3, the full variable domain is EAGVVQSPRYKIIEKKQPVAFWCNPISGHNTLYWYLQNLGQGPELLIRYENEEAVDDSQLPKDRFSAERLKGVDSTLKIQPAELGDSAVYLCASSKAYRGGNNEQFFGPGTRLTVL.

Points on this clonotype: A junction end diverges from the germline sequence, so it may reflect a read error. The chain links TRBV20-1 to TRBJ2-6, with D maybe TRBD1 (5 bases). The CDR3 covers 16 residues. The germline gives CDR1 DFQATT, CDR2 SNEGSKA (reference sequence). The chain's CDR3 is CCASGSRVSGANVLTF. Written as DNA, the CDR3 is TGCTGTGCTAGTGGTTCCAGGGTCTCTGGGGCCAACGTCCTGACTTTC.

This clonotype occurred a few times. J is TRBJ2-3 and V is TRBV30; weak D call: TRBD2 (5 bases). The CDR3 spans 14 residues. Trimming shortened V by 4 bases and J by 1 base, and 12 bases separated the two germline ends. In germline, CDR1 is GTSNPN, CDR2 SVGIG (reference sequence). The DNA of the CDR3 is TGTGCCTGGAAACGGGGATGGGGCACAGATACGCAGTATTTT. This encodes CAWKRGWGTDTQYF.

The chain uses TRBV28 and TRBJ2-4; 8 nucleotides match TRBD1. The CDR3 runs 13 residues. J lost 6 bases, V lost 7 bases, and 5 bases had no gene match. Germline assignment: CDR1 MDHEN and CDR2 SYDVKM. CDR3 sequence reads: CASTTGTGNIQYF. The CDR3 DNA is TGTGCCAGCACCACTGGGACAGGAAACATTCAGTACTTC.

J is TRBJ2-5 and V is TRBV12-3 or TRBV12-4, with 12 nucleotides matching TRBD2. The ends lost 10 bases at V and 1 base at J; junction bases unmatched: 13. This CDR3 contains 17 residues. The CDR3 bases are TGTGCCACCGCCAGGGGGCGACTAGCGGGAGTCCAAGAGACCCAGTACTTC. The encoded protein is CATARGRLAGVQETQYF.

This clonotype has only a few counts. The CDR3 protein is CAIKQGALGYTF. The CDR3 region has the DNA TGTGCCATTAAGCAGGGGGCGCTTGGCTACACCTTC. The chain links TRBV6-5 to TRBJ1-2, with 8 bases identical to TRBD1. The CDR3 has 12 amino acids. With 10 bases clipped from V and 7 bases from J, the junction kept 8 bases outside the gene matches. Germline V lookup: CDR1 MNHEY, CDR2 SVGAGI.

For this clonotype: This may be a read error: a much more frequent sequence differs by one nucleotide. CDR3 DNA sequence: TGTGCCAGCAGCCAAGTCCTAGCGTGGGGATCGGATACGCAGTATTTT. Translated: CASSQVLAWGSDTQYF. The V gene is TRBV3-1, the J gene TRBJ2-3; maybe TRBD2 (6 bases). The CDR3 totals 16 residues. Germline CDR1 is LGHDT and CDR2 is YNNKEL (reference sequence). V was clipped by 1 base and J by 6 bases, with 17 bases between them.